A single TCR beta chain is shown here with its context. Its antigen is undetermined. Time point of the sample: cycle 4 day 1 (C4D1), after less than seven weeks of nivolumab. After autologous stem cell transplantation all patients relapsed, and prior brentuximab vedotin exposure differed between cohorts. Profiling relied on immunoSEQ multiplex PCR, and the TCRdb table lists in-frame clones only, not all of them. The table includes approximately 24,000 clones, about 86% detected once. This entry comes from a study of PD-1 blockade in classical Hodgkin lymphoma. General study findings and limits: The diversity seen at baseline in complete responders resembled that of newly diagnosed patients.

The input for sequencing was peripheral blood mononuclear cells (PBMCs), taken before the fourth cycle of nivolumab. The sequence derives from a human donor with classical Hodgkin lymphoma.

CDR3 coding DNA: TGTGCCAGCAGTTCTCAGGTCCCCGACGGCGAGCAGTACTTC. It specifies CASSSQVPDGEQYF. The V call is TRBV28, the J call TRBJ2-7; unclear D gene. CDR1 is MDHEN and CDR2 is SYDVKM in the germline V gene. The CDR3 runs 14 residues. V was clipped by 4 bases and J by 6 bases, with 16 bases between them.